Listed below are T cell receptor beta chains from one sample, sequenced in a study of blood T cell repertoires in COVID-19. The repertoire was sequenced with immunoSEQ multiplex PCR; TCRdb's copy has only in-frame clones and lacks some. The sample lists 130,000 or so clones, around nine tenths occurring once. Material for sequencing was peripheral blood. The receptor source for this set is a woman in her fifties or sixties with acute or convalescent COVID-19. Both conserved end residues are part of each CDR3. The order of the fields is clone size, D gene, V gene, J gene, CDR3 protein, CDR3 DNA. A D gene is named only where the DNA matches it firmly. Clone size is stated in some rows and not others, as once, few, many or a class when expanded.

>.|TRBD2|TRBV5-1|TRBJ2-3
CASSSPRLAGVTDTQYF
TGCGCCAGCAGCTCGCCTCGACTAGCGGGAGTCACAGATACGCAGTATTTT
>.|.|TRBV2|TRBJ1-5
CASSEIDGYQPQHF
TGTGCCAGCAGTGAAATTGACGGGTATCAGCCCCAGCATTTT
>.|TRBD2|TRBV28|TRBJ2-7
CASSFGLAGFYEQYF
TGTGCCAGCAGTTTCGGACTAGCGGGATTCTACGAGCAGTACTTC
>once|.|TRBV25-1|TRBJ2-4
CASSEVGPFGKNIQYF
TGTGCCAGCAGTGAAGTGGGCCCCTTTGGCAAAAACATTCAGTACTTC
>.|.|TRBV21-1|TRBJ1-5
CASSSSCSNQPQHF
TGTGCCAGCAGCAGTTCATGTAGCAATCAGCCCCAGCATTTT
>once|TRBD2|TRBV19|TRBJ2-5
CASSGTSGAGYETQYF
TGTGCCAGTAGCGGGACTAGCGGAGCCGGATATGAGACCCAGTACTTC
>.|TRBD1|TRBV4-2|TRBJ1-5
CASSQGTGVGYQPQHF
TGTGCCAGCAGCCAAGGGACAGGGGTGGGTTATCAGCCCCAGCATTTT
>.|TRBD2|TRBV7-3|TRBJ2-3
CASSLDGEASGGDTDTQYF
TGTGCCAGCAGCTTAGACGGGGAGGCTAGCGGGGGCGATACAGATACGCAGTATTTT
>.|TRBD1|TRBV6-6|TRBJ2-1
CASSFWGQGLVNEQFF
TGTGCCAGCAGTTTTTGGGGACAGGGGTTGGTCAATGAGCAGTTCTTC
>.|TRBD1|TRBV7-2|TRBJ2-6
CASSLVFNRGNSGANVLTF
TGTGCCAGCAGCTTAGTATTCAACAGGGGGAACTCTGGGGCCAACGTCCTGACTTTC
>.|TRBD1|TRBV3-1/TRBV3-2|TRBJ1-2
CASSQRDRAEGYTF
TGTGCCAGCAGCCAAAGGGACAGGGCGGAAGGCTACACCTTC
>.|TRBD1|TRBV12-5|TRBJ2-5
CASGLPDRVETQYF
TGTGCTAGTGGTTTGCCAGACAGGGTAGAGACCCAGTACTTC
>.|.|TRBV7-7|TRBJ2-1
CASSQRMSSYNEQFF
TGTGCCAGCAGCCAACGAATGAGCTCCTACAATGAGCAGTTCTTC
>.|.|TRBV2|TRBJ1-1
CASSEVRGRAEAFF
TGTGCCAGCAGTGAAGTTAGGGGGAGGGCTGAAGCTTTCTTT